This paragraph reports one TCR beta chain. What it binds is unknown. V lost 3 bases and J lost 4; bases outside the gene matches: 14. This CDR3 is 17 amino acids long. The germline gives CDR1 DFQATT, CDR2 SNEGSKA (reference sequence). The data are from a study of blood T cells in healthy people across ages. Findings and caveats of the study: Observed TCR beta diversity per million T cells went down as age went up. This fall followed a roughly linear course with age.

The second PCR ran about 6 to 12 cycles with a sample-barcoded 5' primer and J-beta primers. TCRdb re-analysed the 5' RACE reads in MiXCR, keeping a single row per CDR3 protein. The table has fewer than 2,000,000 distinct CDR3 sequences, around 35% seen once; the top ten hold around 10%. Material for sequencing was blood. The chain employs TRBV20-1 and TRBJ1-2; 10 nucleotides line up with TRBD1. The source is a woman in her twenties or thirties in good health. The CDR3 region has the DNA TGCAGTGCTAGGGAAATGACCTCCGGACAGGGGGTCTATGGCTACACCTTC. It encodes CSAREMTSGQGVYGYTF.